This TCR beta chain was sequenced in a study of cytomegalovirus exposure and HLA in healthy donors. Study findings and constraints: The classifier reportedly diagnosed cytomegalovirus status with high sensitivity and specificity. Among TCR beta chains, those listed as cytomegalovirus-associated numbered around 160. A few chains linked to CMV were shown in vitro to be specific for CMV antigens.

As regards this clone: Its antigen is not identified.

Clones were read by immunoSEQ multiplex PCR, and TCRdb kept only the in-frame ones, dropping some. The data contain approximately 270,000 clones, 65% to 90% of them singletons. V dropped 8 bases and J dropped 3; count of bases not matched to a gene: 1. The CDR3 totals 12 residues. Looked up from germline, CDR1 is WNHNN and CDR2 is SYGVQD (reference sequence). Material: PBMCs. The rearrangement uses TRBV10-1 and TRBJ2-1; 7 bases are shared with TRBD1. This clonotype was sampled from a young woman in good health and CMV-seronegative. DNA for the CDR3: TGCGCCAGCGGACAGGACTACAATGAGCAGTTCTTC. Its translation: CASGQDYNEQFF.